A selection of T cell receptor beta chains follows, all from one sample in a study of blood T cell repertoires in COVID-19. Clones were sequenced by immunoSEQ multiplex PCR, and TCRdb holds only the in-frame ones, with some missing. The sample consists of about 140,000 clones, about 75% of them appearing once. The specimen was PBMCs or T cells enriched from blood (not recorded which). The receptors come from a woman in her 50s who had recovered from COVID-19. Both conserved end residues are part of each CDR3. A D gene is named only where the DNA matches it firmly. Size is stated for part of the rows, as once, few or many counts, or as a class when the clone is expanded.

d_gene,j_gene,v_gene,abundance,CDR3aa,CDR3nt
TRBD1,TRBJ2-5,TRBV9,-,CASSLGTGLETQYF,TGTGCCAGCAGCCTCGGGACAGGGTTAGAGACCCAGTACTTC
-,TRBJ2-3,TRBV5-1,-,CASSLAWTGDRTDTQYF,TGCGCCAGCAGCTTGGCCTGGACGGGAGATCGGACAGATACGCAGTATTTT
-,TRBJ2-4,TRBV18,-,CASAQGPKNIQYF,TGTGCCAGCGCTCAGGGGCCCAAAAACATTCAGTACTTC
-,TRBJ2-1,TRBV12-3/TRBV12-4,-,CASGAISGLNFF,TGTGCCAGCGGCGCAATTAGTGGACTCAATTTCTTC
-,TRBJ1-1,TRBV9,-,CASSPGDNGDTEAFF,TGTGCCAGCAGCCCAGGGGACAACGGGGACACTGAAGCTTTCTTT
-,TRBJ2-5,TRBV28,-,CASILRGAPGQETQYF,TGTGCCAGCATTCTCCGGGGGGCGCCGGGGCAAGAGACCCAGTACTTC
-,TRBJ2-2,TRBV24-1,once,CATSAVTSISNTGELFF,TGTGCCACCAGTGCCGTAACTAGCATTTCGAACACCGGGGAGCTGTTTTTT
-,TRBJ1-3,TRBV10-3,-,CAAVRDLTSGNTIYF,TGTGCCGCCGTCCGGGACTTAACCTCTGGAAACACCATATATTTT
-,TRBJ1-2,TRBV7-9,-,CASMGEEYGYTF,TGTGCCAGCATGGGGGAGGAGTATGGCTACACCTTC
-,TRBJ2-2,TRBV5-1,-,CASSYLPPGANTGELFF,TGCGCCAGCAGCTACTTACCCCCAGGGGCGAACACCGGGGAGCTGTTTTTT
TRBD1,TRBJ2-5,TRBV5-1,once,CASSLADRATSTQYF,TGCGCCAGCAGCTTGGCCGACAGGGCCACCTCGACCCAGTACTTC
-,TRBJ1-1,TRBV7-9,-,CASSPGQLNTEAFF,TGTGCCAGCAGCCCTGGACAGTTGAACACTGAAGCTTTCTTT
-,TRBJ2-5,TRBV4-1,-,CASSLSGGGETQYF,TGCGCCAGCAGCCTTAGCGGAGGGGGCGAGACCCAGTACTTC
TRBD1,TRBJ2-1,TRBV28,once,CASSESGTVTYNEQFF,TGTGCCAGCAGTGAATCCGGGACAGTCACATACAATGAGCAGTTCTTC
TRBD1,TRBJ1-5,TRBV7-6,-,CASSPGTGGIGNQPQHF,TGTGCCAGCAGCCCTGGGACAGGGGGCATTGGCAATCAGCCCCAGCATTTT
TRBD1,TRBJ2-7,TRBV7-8,-,CASSLGLGTGSSYEQYF,TGTGCCAGCAGCTTAGGTCTGGGGACAGGGAGCTCCTACGAGCAGTACTTC
TRBD2,TRBJ2-7,TRBV10-1,-,CASSPSPRASGGPYEQYF,TGCGCCAGCAGTCCCAGTCCCCGGGCTAGCGGGGGACCCTACGAGCAGTACTTC
TRBD2,TRBJ2-1,TRBV27,-,CASSWTSGRARFF,TGTGCCAGCAGCTGGACTAGCGGGAGGGCTCGGTTCTTC
TRBD2,TRBJ2-7,TRBV6-2/TRBV6-3,-,CASSYPGTSGAGIF,TGTGCCAGCAGTTACCCGGGGACTAGCGGGGCCGGGATCTTC
-,TRBJ1-2,TRBV21-1,-,CASSKDSDGYTF,TGTGCCAGCAGCAAAGATTCAGATGGCTACACCTTC
TRBD1,TRBJ2-3,TRBV7-8,once,CASTPRPAGTGSDTQYF,TGTGCCAGCACCCCACGCCCTGCCGGGACAGGGAGTGATACGCAGTATTTT
TRBD1,TRBJ2-5,TRBV5-1,-,CASSLGGQGQETQYF,TGCGCCAGCAGCCTGGGGGGACAGGGGCAAGAGACCCAGTACTTC
-,TRBJ1-2,TRBV3-1/TRBV3-2,once,CASSQEDTNYGYTF,TGTGCCAGCAGCCAAGAAGACACTAACTATGGCTACACCTTC
TRBD2,TRBJ2-7,TRBV14,-,CASSQVNSGTYEQYF,TGTGCCAGCAGCCAAGTGAATAGCGGGACTTACGAGCAGTACTTC
TRBD1,TRBJ2-7,TRBV5-1,-,CASSLSGGYYEQYF,TGCGCCAGCAGCTTATCAGGGGGTTACTACGAGCAGTACTTC
-,TRBJ2-7,TRBV2,-,CASTRDKTSYEQYF,TGTGCCAGCACCAGGGACAAGACCTCCTACGAGCAGTACTTC
TRBD2,TRBJ2-1,TRBV28,-,CASSSPTSGSNEQFF,TGTGCCAGCAGTTCCCCGACTAGCGGGAGCAATGAGCAGTTCTTC
-,TRBJ2-3,TRBV6-5,-,CASSLSGVSDTQYF,TGTGCCAGCAGTTTGTCGGGAGTGTCAGATACGCAGTATTTT
-,TRBJ1-1,TRBV10-2,-,CASSDSRQGGPRGTEAFF,TGCGCCAGCAGTGATTCGAGGCAGGGTGGGCCTAGGGGCACTGAAGCTTTCTTT
-,TRBJ1-1,TRBV11-3,-,CASSSGVQNTEAFF,TGTGCCAGCAGTTCAGGGGTACAGAACACTGAAGCTTTCTTT
-,TRBJ2-3,TRBV18,-,CASSPGTHSTDTQYF,TGTGCCAGCTCACCCGGGACACATAGCACAGATACGCAGTATTTT
-,TRBJ1-5,TRBV27,-,CASNSQPSSEPQHF,TGTGCCAGCAACTCCCAACCGTCATCGGAGCCCCAGCATTTT
TRBD2,TRBJ2-1,TRBV3-1/TRBV3-2,-,CASSQDPPASGRVTYNEQFF,TGTGCCAGCAGCCAAGATCCCCCTGCTAGCGGGAGGGTTACCTACAATGAGCAGTTCTTC
TRBD1,TRBJ2-7,TRBV15,-,CATSRSASGQGALEQYF,TGTGCCACCAGCAGATCAGCTTCGGGACAGGGGGCTCTCGAGCAGTACTTC
TRBD2,TRBJ2-5,TRBV27,-,CASSSIAGTQETQYF,TGTGCCAGCAGTAGTATAGCGGGAACGCAAGAGACCCAGTACTTC
-,TRBJ2-7,TRBV28,few,CASSFLIQGYEQYF,TGTGCCAGCAGTTTCCTCATACAGGGCTACGAGCAGTACTTC
-,TRBJ2-5,TRBV10-3,-,CAISRDSRGETQYF,TGTGCCATCAGCCGGGACTCCCGTGGAGAGACCCAGTACTTC
-,TRBJ1-2,TRBV11-1,-,CASSPDWNGYTF,TGTGCCAGCAGCCCCGACTGGAATGGCTACACCTTC
-,TRBJ2-3,TRBV7-9,few,CASSAPGNVDPINTDTQYF,TGTGCCAGCAGCGCCCCGGGGAACGTCGATCCGATAAACACAGATACGCAGTATTTT
TRBD1,TRBJ1-1,TRBV3-1/TRBV3-2,-,CASSQRMGQGNTEAFF,TGTGCCAGCAGCCAGCGGATGGGACAGGGGAACACTGAAGCTTTCTTT
TRBD1,TRBJ2-3,TRBV19,-,CASSIDRDRRGDTQYF,TGTGCCAGTAGTATAGATCGGGACAGAAGGGGAGATACGCAGTATTTT
-,TRBJ1-1,TRBV20-1,-,CSAAPDRQAFF,TGCAGTGCCGCCCCGGACAGACAAGCTTTCTTT
TRBD2,TRBJ2-5,TRBV11-2,-,CASSFLLGLLLGETQYF,TGTGCCAGCAGCTTCCTTTTGGGACTACTCCTGGGGGAGACCCAGTACTTC
-,TRBJ2-3,TRBV30,-,CAWGSTLYTDTQYF,TGTGCCTGGGGGTCGACTCTATACACAGATACGCAGTATTTT
TRBD2,TRBJ2-5,TRBV6-2/TRBV6-3,-,CASSFGLDQETQYF,TGTGCCAGCAGTTTCGGACTAGACCAAGAGACCCAGTACTTC
TRBD1,TRBJ1-3,TRBV6-6,-,CASSRWDSQSSGNTIYF,TGTGCCAGCAGCCGATGGGACAGTCAGAGCTCTGGAAACACCATATATTTT
TRBD1,TRBJ1-5,TRBV7-4,-,CASMGGDRGNTQPQHF,TGTGCCAGCATGGGTGGTGACAGGGGAAACACTCAGCCCCAGCATTTT